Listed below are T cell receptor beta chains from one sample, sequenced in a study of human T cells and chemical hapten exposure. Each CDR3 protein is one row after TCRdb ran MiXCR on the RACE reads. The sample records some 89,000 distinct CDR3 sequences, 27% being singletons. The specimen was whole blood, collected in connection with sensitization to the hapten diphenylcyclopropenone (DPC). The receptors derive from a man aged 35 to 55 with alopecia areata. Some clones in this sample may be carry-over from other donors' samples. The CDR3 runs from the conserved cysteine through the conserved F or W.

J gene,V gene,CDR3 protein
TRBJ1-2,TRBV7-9,CASSFDSTYGYTF
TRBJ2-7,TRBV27,CASRPRTGSYEQYF
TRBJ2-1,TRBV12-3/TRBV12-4,CASSLGGLFDEQFF
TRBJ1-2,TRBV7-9,CASSLDTAYGYTF
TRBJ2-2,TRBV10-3,CAIRDGSTGELFF
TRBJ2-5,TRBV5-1,CASSFGPDRTTQYF
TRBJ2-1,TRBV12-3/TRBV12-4,CASSLLASYNEQFF
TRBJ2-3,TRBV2,CASSFMEGPDTQYF
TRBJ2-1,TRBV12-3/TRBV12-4,CASSNNRVGDNEQFF
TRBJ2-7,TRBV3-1,CASSQVQTHEQYF
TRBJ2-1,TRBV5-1,CASSTTGGTYNEQFF
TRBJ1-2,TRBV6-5,CASSGTGRSGGYTF
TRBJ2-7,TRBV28,CASCGTGAYEQYF
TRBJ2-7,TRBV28,CASSFLREGYEQYF
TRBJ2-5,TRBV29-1,CSVAGGETQYF
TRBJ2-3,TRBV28,CASSLFAGVTTDTQYF
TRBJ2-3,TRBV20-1,CSANQPGTRERDTQYF
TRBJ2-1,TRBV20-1,CSARDMRSVGEQFF
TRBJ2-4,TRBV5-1,CASSLEPSGLDYGAKNIQYF
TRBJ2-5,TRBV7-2,CASSLVGTDPQETQYF
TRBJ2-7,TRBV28,CASSSGQGLRTYEQYF
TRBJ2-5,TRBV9,CASSVGGEPQETQYF
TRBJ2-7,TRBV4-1,CASSQGYTTYEQYF
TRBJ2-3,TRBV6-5,CASSPTSGRLHTQYF
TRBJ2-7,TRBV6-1,CASSEGRVSYEQYF
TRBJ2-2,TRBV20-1,CSARTPGWTGELFF
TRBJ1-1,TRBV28,CASSLGGWQTEAFF
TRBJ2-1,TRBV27,CASRGLAGVNEQFF
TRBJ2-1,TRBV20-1,CSARVLDRGNNEQFF
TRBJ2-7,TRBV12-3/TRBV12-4,CASSRPASYEQYF
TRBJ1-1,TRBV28,CASSLGRDTEAFF
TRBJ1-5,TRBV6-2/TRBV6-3,CASTPFRGTNQPQHF
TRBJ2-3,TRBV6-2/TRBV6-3,CASSYPQSRETQYF
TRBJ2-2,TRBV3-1,CASSQELPRGKGGELFF
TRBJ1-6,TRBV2,CASSDPDINSPLHF
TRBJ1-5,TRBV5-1,CASSSGENSNQPQHF
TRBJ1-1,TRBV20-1,CSARDFETGLPEAFF
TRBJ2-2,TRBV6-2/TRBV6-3,CASTRWKTNTGELFF
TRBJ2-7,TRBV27,CASRDGQGAYEQYF
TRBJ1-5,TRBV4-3,CASSQDPRVGNQPQHF
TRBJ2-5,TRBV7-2,CASSPQGGETQYF
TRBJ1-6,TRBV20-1,CSARDSGGETYSPLHF
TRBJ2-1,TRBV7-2,CASSLVSASYNEQFF
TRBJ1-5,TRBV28,CASFGRINQPQHF
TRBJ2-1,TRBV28,CASSFRELDEQFF
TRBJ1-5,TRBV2,CASSDLGQGRTSNQPQHF
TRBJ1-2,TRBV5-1,CASSRQENYGYTF
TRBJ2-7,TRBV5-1,CASSPGTGSYEQYF
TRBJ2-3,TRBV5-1,CASSSGVSTDTQYF
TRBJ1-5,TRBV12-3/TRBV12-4,CASSSTLDRVGQPQHF
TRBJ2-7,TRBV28,CASSPGQLLEQYF
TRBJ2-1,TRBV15,CATSSGAGGFNEQFF
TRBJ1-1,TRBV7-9,CASSLLEGLEAFF
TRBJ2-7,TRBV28,CASSLGLVEQYF
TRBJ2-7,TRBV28,CASSLPGRGNYEQYF
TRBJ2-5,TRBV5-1,CASSEWGTYQETQYF
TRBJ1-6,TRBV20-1,CSARAGGAGVNSPLHF
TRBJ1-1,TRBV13,CASSYGTVRGTEAFF
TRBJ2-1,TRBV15,CATSLAAGGQFF